The 9 T cell receptor beta chains below come from one sample, sequenced in a study of cytomegalovirus exposure and HLA in healthy donors. Clones were sequenced by immunoSEQ multiplex PCR, and TCRdb holds only the in-frame ones, with some missing. The sample holds about 240,000 clones, more than 75% seen once. Sequenced sample: PBMCs. The receptors derive from a man between 18 and 29 years old in good health and CMV-seronegative.

The genes are TRBV12-2 and TRBJ1-1; the table's TRBD1 call for D was not verified on the DNA. TRBV12-2 is shown as a pseudogene. The CDR3 contains 15 residues. CDR3 sequence reads: CASRWTWARNTEAFF. The CDR3 coding sequence is TGTGCAAGTCGCTGGACATGGGCGAGGAACACTGAAGCTTTCTTT.

Only one count was recorded for this clone. The chain recombines TRBV7-3 with TRBJ2-5; D is unclear. This CDR3 comprises 13 residues. CDR1 SGHTA and CDR2 FQGTGA come from the germline V gene. V was pared by 5 bases and J by 4 bases, with 11 bases between. The CDR3, as DNA: TGTGCCAGCAGCCTAGGTGCCGGAGAGACCCAGTACTTC. Its protein product is CASSLGAGETQYF.

The chain recombines TRBV5-1 with TRBJ2-1; D not certain. CDR3 size: 13 residues. Trimming shortened V by 1 base and J by 2 bases, and 4 bases separated the two germline ends. In germline, CDR1 is SGHRS, CDR2 YFSETQ. CDR3 protein: CASSLSTYNEQFF. In DNA, the CDR3 is TGCGCCAGCAGCTTGTCTACCTACAATGAGCAGTTCTTC.

The rearrangement links TRBV7-9 to TRBJ1-2, with 8 bases lining up with TRBD1. Germline V lookup: CDR1 SEHNR, CDR2 FQNEAQ (reference sequence). V gave up 1 base and J gave up 8 bases; unmatched junction bases: 9. The CDR3 is made up of 15 amino acids. CDR3: CASSLVQSRTGGYTF. The CDR3 region has the DNA TGTGCCAGCAGCTTAGTTCAAAGTAGGACAGGGGGCTACACCTTC.

The chain joins TRBV29-1 to TRBJ2-1; no reliable D call. With 7 bases removed from V and 5 bases from J, the gap between germline ends came to 18 bases. Germline V gene data show CDR1 as SQVTM and CDR2 as ANQGSEA. The length of the CDR3 is 14 residues. CDR3 nucleotide sequence: TGCAGCGCTGCGGTAGGTCAGTATAACAATGAGCAGTTCTTC. It codes for CSAAVGQYNNEQFF.

The chain links TRBV27 to TRBJ2-7; perhaps TRBD2 as D (5 bases). Germline V gene data show CDR1 as MNHEY and CDR2 as SMNVEV (reference sequence). V was pared by 4 bases and J by 0 bases, with 22 bases between. This CDR3 contains 18 residues. CDR3 DNA: TGTGCCAGCAGTTCCCCCGGGTCACAACGGGGAATCTCCTACGAGCAGTACTTC. Translating it yields CASSSPGSQRGISYEQYF.

The chain combines TRBV27 with TRBJ1-2; the D gene is possibly TRBD1 (6 bases). CDR3 size: 13 residues. Looked up from germline, CDR1 is MNHEY and CDR2 is SMNVEV (reference sequence). CDR3 DNA sequence: TGTCCTCTAACAGGGCCGCTTGGCTATGGCTACACCTTC. This sequence encodes CPLTGPLGYGYTF.

The V and J genes are TRBV19 and TRBJ2-2, with D possibly matching TRBD1 (6 bases). CDR1 and CDR2 from the germline V gene are LNHDA and SQIVND (reference sequence). V was pared by 4 bases and J by 8 bases, with 8 bases between. This CDR3 is 12 amino acids long. The CDR3 coding sequence is TGTGCCAGTAGTACAGGGGCAGGGGAGCTGTTTTTT. Residues: CASSTGAGELFF.

This chain joins TRBV5-1 and TRBJ2-7; D is ambiguous. The CDR3 has 15 amino acids. V was cut by 5 bases and J by 2 bases, with 17 bases left in between. CDR1 is SGHRS and CDR2 is YFSETQ in the germline V gene. The CDR3 reads CASRLVAGPTYEQYF. The CDR3 nucleotides are TGCGCCAGCAGACTTGTTGCAGGCCCCACCTACGAGCAGTACTTC.